The 21 T cell receptor beta chains listed next were all sequenced from one sample in a study of immune heterogeneity within non-small cell lung tumors. Amplification of TCR beta CDR3 was performed by multiplex PCR with 32 V and 13 J primers. TCRdb passed the multiplex PCR reads through MiXCR, listing each CDR3 protein once. The table includes under 7,000 distinct CDR3 sequences, under 25% detected once. At 550 to 600 ng per sample, bulk tumor genomic DNA provided the template. Collection of several biopsies per primary tumor, spaced far apart, took place during surgery. Patients underwent curative surgery for untreated, newly diagnosed non-small cell lung cancer. Sequences were obtained from lung tumor tissue. The receptors derive from a woman aged 60 to 75 with non-small cell lung cancer.

This chain connects TRBV5-6 to TRBJ2-4; 9 bases align to TRBD2. CDR1 and CDR2 (germline): SGHDT, YYEEEE. This CDR3 is built from 16 residues. The J segment lost 0 bases and the V segment lost 4 bases, leaving 5 bases of the junction unmatched. Written as DNA, the CDR3 is TGTGCCAGCAGCCTGCTAGCGGGACTAGCCAAAAACATTCAGTACTTC. As protein: CASSLLAGLAKNIQYF.

This clonotype is medium-sized in the sample. CDR3 coding DNA: TGTGCCAGCAGTGAAGGCCCGGACAGGTACTCTGGAAACACCATATATTTT. This codes for CASSEGPDRYSGNTIYF. This sequence joins TRBV6-1 and TRBJ1-3, with TRBD1 matching over 7 bases. Germline V lookup: CDR1 MNHNS, CDR2 SASEGT. The CDR3 runs to 17 residues. The trim removed 1 base at V and 0 bases at J, leaving 6 bases unmatched.

With respect to this clonotype: A read error may explain this, as a much larger clone is one base away. CDR3 in amino acids: CARSLLGGGNIQYF. CDR3 nucleotides: TGTGCCAGGAGCTTATTAGGGGGGGGGAACATTCAGTACTTC. This chain joins TRBV11-2 and TRBJ2-4; maybe TRBD2 (7 bases). The germline V gene has CDR1 SGHAT and CDR2 FQNNGV. The CDR3 loop spans 14 amino acids.

For this clonotype: This sequence may be a read error, since a much larger clone differs from it by one base. The J gene is TRBJ1-2, the V gene TRBV30; D might be TRBD1 (5 bases). V was trimmed by 2 bases and J by 7 bases, leaving 20 bases between them. The germline V gene has CDR1 GTSNPN and CDR2 SVGIG (reference sequence). CDR3 length: 15 amino acids. This CDR3 is CAWSLQGARAGGYTF. The CDR3 region has the DNA TGTGCCTGGAGTTTACAAGGGGCCAGGGCCGGTGGCTACACCTTC.

This clonotype was observed many times. The chain uses TRBV15 and TRBJ1-1, with D unclear. Between the trimmed V and J ends, which lost 3 bases and 3 bases, there was a span of 8 bases. CDR1 is LNHNV and CDR2 is YYDKDF in the germline V gene (reference sequence). CDR3 length equals 13 residues. CDR3 sequence: CATSSRLDTEAFF. The CDR3 DNA sequence: TGTGCCACCAGCAGTCGATTGGACACTGAAGCTTTCTTT.

This clonotype was detected many times. The V and J genes are TRBV19 and TRBJ2-1; no clear D. From germline, CDR1 is LNHDA and CDR2 SQIVND (reference sequence). V was trimmed by 6 bases and J by 0 bases, leaving 12 bases between them. The CDR3 runs 15 residues. DNA for the CDR3: TGTGCCAGTAGACCTCACTCGAGCTCCTACAATGAGCAGTTCTTC. It specifies CASRPHSSSYNEQFF.

Relative to its sample, this clonotype is medium-sized (0.01 to 0.1%). J is TRBJ2-1 and V is TRBV20-1; 8 positions match TRBD2. The CDR3 runs to 15 residues. The germline V gene has CDR1 DFQATT and CDR2 SNEGSKA (reference sequence). Trimming cost V 0 bases and J 5 bases; bases outside gene matches: 6. The DNA for the CDR3 is TGCAGTGCTAGAGATTACAGCGGGAGCCACAATGAGCAGTTCTTC. This codes for CSARDYSGSHNEQFF.

This clonotype is medium-sized. The chain is built from TRBV12-5 and TRBJ2-7; TRBD1 aligns across 7 bases. CDR1 LGHNT and CDR2 FRNRAP come from the germline V gene. The CDR3 sequence is 16 residues long. Trimming took 2 bases from V and 5 from J; bases not matched to a gene: 12. In nucleotides, the CDR3 is TGTGCTAGTGGTTTGTTCAGGGACAGAGCTAACGACGAGCAGTACTTC. Amino acids: CASGLFRDRANDEQYF.

By sample fraction, this clonotype is medium-sized. This rearrangement joins TRBV27 to TRBJ1-2; D is undetermined. V lost 6 bases and J lost 2, with 16 bases in between. Germline-derived CDR1 and CDR2 are MNHEY and SMNVEV (reference sequence). The CDR3 runs 15 residues. CDR3 protein: CASRPRGGVNYGYTF. The DNA of the CDR3 is TGTGCCAGCAGACCGAGAGGTGGGGTGAACTATGGCTACACCTTC.

In its sample, this clonotype ranks as medium-sized. This chain connects TRBV11-2 to TRBJ2-7; D call uncertain. The CDR3 loop spans 13 amino acids. Germline V lookup: CDR1 SGHAT, CDR2 FQNNGV. V dropped 0 bases and J dropped 2 bases, with 5 bases sitting between them. The CDR3 is CASSLEIAYEQYF. The CDR3 nucleotides read TGTGCCAGCAGCTTAGAGATCGCCTACGAGCAGTACTTC. Looking up the rest from reference TRBV11-2 and TRBJ2-7 gives the full variable domain: EAGVAQSPRYKIIEKRQSVAFWCNPISGHATLYWYQQILGQGPKLLIQFQNNGVVDDSQLPKDRFSAERLKGVDSTLKIQPAKLEDSAVYLCASSLEIAYEQYFGPGTRLTVT.

V gene TRBV28 combines with J gene TRBJ1-2; tentatively, D is TRBD1 (5 bases). Germline V gene data show CDR1 as MDHEN and CDR2 as SYDVKM. The V end was cut by 5 bases, the J end by 8 bases, with 12 bases between. The CDR3 is 12 amino acids. The CDR3 DNA reads as TGTGCCAGCAGTGGGGGGTTACAAGGCTACACCTTC. It codes for CASSGGLQGYTF.

The gene calls are TRBV5-1 and TRBJ2-1; 10 bases align to TRBD2. This CDR3 region has 15 residues. From germline, CDR1 is SGHRS and CDR2 YFSETQ. V was clipped by 9 bases and J by 5 bases; unmatched bases: 11. In DNA, the CDR3 is TGCGCCAACACGGTACGGACTAGCGGTAACAATGAGCAGTTCTTC. Encoded protein: CANTVRTSGNNEQFF.

The rearrangement links TRBV6-5 to TRBJ2-3; tentatively, D is TRBD1 or TRBD2 (5 bases each). The V gene's germline CDR1 is MNHEY and CDR2 SVGAGI. CDR3 length: 16 amino acids. V lost 4 bases and J lost 5, with 19 bases in between. CDR3 coding DNA: TGTGCCAGCAGTTGGATGGGACCCATCAACCGAGATACGCAGTATTTT. It encodes CASSWMGPINRDTQYF.

This clonotype is judged medium-sized. V is TRBV19 and J is TRBJ2-7, with D perhaps matching TRBD1 (5 bases). CDR3 length: 14 amino acids. Germline V gene data show CDR1 as LNHDA and CDR2 as SQIVND (reference sequence). Between the trimmed V and J ends, which lost 4 bases and 3 bases, there was a span of 13 bases. The CDR3 protein is CASSTQLRGYEQYF. CDR3 DNA: TGTGCCAGTAGTACCCAACTTAGGGGCTACGAGCAGTACTTC.

This clonotype is medium-sized within its sample. This chain joins TRBV7-8 and TRBJ1-1; 10 nucleotides match TRBD1. Trimming removed 5 bases from V and 4 bases from J; junction bases left unmatched: 13. This CDR3 contains 17 residues. Germline V gives CDR1 SGHVS, CDR2 FQNEAQ. The CDR3 nucleotides are TGTGCCAGCAGCCCGAGGACAGGGGGGTTCCTAGGCACTGAAGCTTTCTTT. Amino acid sequence: CASSPRTGGFLGTEAFF.

This clonotype has ten or more counts. Here the CDR3 DNA reads TGCGCCAGCAGGCGGACAGGGTTTGAGCAGTTCTTC. Amino acids: CASRRTGFEQFF. The rearrangement joins TRBV5-1 to TRBJ2-1; 8 bases are shared with TRBD1. V gave up 5 bases and J gave up 9 bases; unmatched junction bases: 4. The CDR3 extends over 12 amino acids. Germline loops: CDR1 SGHRS, CDR2 YFSETQ.

By sample fraction, this clonotype is medium-sized. The V call is TRBV5-1, the J call TRBJ2-7; 11 bases match TRBD2. The J segment lost 7 bases and the V segment lost 0 bases, leaving 9 bases of the junction unmatched. The germline CDR1 and CDR2 sequences are SGHRS and YFSETQ. There are 16 residues in the CDR3. CDR3 nucleotides: TGCGCCAGCAGCTTGGCGACTAGCGGGAACCTTAGGGAGCAGTACTTC. It encodes CASSLATSGNLREQYF.

On this clonotype itself: Possible read error: a much larger clone is one base away. The V call is TRBV3-1, the J call TRBJ1-1, with D possibly being TRBD1 (6 bases). Germline V CDR1 and CDR2: LGHDT, YNNKEL (reference sequence). The CDR3 contains 13 residues. As DNA, the CDR3 is TGTGCCATCAGCTTACAGGGTAACACTGAAGCTTTCTTT. The encoded protein is CAISLQGNTEAFF.

By its share, this clonotype is medium-sized (0.01 to 0.1%). The chain couples TRBV12-5 to TRBJ2-7; D gene unclear. V was trimmed by 0 bases and J by 7 bases, leaving 7 bases between them. Germline CDR1 and CDR2: LGHNT and FRNRAP. The CDR3 extends over 12 amino acids. Here the CDR3 DNA reads TGTGCTAGTGGTTTGGTACCGGGTGAGCAGTACTTC. The encoded protein is CASGLVPGEQYF.

For this clonotype: A much larger clone sits a single nucleotide away, making a read error possible. The CDR3 sequence: CASSFIDGNNEHFF. DNA of the CDR3: TGTGCCAGCAGTTTTATTGACGGGAACAATGAGCACTTCTTC. The chain employs TRBV28 and TRBJ2-1; weak D call: TRBD2 (5 bases). Germline CDR1 is MDHEN and CDR2 is SYDVKM. CDR3 length equals 14 residues.

This clonotype was found many times. This chain joins TRBV28 and TRBJ2-3; 8 bases are a match to TRBD2. Germline V gene lookup returns CDR1 MDHEN and CDR2 SYDVKM. V shed 5 bases and J 4 bases; nucleotides not matched to a gene: 8. This CDR3 is 15 amino acids long. CDR3 nucleotide sequence: TGTGCCAGCAGTCGGGAGGGCCGGGTCTCAGATACGCAGTATTTT. Encoded protein: CASSREGRVSDTQYF.